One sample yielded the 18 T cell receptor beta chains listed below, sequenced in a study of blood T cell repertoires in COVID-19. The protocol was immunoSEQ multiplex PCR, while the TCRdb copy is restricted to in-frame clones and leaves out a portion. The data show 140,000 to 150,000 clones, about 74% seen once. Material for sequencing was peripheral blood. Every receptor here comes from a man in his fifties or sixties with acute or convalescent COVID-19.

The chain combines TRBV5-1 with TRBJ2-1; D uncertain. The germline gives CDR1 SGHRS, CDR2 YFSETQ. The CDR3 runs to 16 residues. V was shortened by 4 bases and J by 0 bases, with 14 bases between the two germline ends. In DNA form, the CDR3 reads TGCGCCAGCAGCCGGGTCCCGTCGAGCTCCTACAATGAGCAGTTCTTC. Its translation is CASSRVPSSSYNEQFF.

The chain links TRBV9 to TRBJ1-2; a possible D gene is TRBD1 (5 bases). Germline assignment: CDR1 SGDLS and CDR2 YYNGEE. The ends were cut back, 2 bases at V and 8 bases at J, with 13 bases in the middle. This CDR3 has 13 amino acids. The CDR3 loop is CASSVLKRDGYTF. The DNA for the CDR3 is TGTGCCAGCAGCGTTTTAAAGCGGGACGGCTACACCTTC. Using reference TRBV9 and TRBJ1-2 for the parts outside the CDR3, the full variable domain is DSGVTQTPKHLITATGQRVTLRCSPRSGDLSVYWYQQSLDQGLQFLIQYYNGEERAKGNILERFSAQQFPDLHSELNLSSLELGDSALYFCASSVLKRDGYTFGSGTRLTVV.

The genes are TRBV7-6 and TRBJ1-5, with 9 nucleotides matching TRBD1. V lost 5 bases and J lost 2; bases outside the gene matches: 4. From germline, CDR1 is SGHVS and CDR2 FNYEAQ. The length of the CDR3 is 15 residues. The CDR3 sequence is CASSPRQGGNQPQHF. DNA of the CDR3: TGTGCCAGCAGCCCTCGACAGGGGGGCAATCAGCCCCAGCATTTT. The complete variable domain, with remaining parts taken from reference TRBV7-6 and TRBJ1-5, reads GAGVSQSPRYKVTKRGQDVALRCDPISGHVSLYWYRQALGQGPEFLTYFNYEAQQDKSGLPNDRFSAERPEGSISTLTIQRTEQRDSAMYRCASSPRQGGNQPQHFGDGTRLSIL.

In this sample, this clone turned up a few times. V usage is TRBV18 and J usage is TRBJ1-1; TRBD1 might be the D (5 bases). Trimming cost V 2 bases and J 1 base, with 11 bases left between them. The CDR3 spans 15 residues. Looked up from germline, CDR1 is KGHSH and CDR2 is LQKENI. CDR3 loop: CASSPDLTGNTEAFF. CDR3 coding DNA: TGTGCCAGCTCACCAGACCTAACAGGGAACACTGAAGCTTTCTTT. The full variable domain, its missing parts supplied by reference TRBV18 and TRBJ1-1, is NAGVMQNPRHLVRRRGQEARLRCSPMKGHSHVYWYRQLPEEGLKFMVYLQKENIIDESGMPKERFSAEFPKEGPSILRIQQVVRGDSAAYFCASSPDLTGNTEAFFGQGTRLTVV.

CDR3 amino acids: CASRAGQSYNSPLHF. In DNA form, the CDR3 reads TGTGCCAGCAGGGCAGGACAGAGTTATAATTCACCCCTCCACTTT. The rearrangement uses TRBV25-1 and TRBJ1-6, with a possible D match to TRBD1 (6 bases). Germline CDR1 and CDR2: MGHDK and SYGVNS. The ends were cut back, 6 bases at V and 4 bases at J, with 13 bases in the middle. This CDR3 is 15 amino acids long.

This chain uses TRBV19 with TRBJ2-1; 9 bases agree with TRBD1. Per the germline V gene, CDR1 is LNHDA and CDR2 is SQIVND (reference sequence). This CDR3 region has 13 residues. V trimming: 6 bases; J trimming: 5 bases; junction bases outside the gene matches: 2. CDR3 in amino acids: CASRGQGDNEQFF. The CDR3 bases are TGTGCCAGTAGGGGACAGGGCGACAATGAGCAGTTCTTC.

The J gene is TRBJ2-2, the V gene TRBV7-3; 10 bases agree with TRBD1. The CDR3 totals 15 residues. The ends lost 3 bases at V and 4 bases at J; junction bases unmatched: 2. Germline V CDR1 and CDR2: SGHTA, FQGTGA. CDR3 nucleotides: TGTGCCAGCAGCTTGACAGGGGGCGGCACCGGGGAGCTGTTTTTT. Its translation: CASSLTGGGTGELFF.

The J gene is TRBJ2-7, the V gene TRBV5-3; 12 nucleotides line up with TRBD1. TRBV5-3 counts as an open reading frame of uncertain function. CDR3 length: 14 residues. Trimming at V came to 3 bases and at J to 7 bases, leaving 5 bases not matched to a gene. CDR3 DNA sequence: TGTGCCAGAAGCTGGGGACAGGGGGCGAAGGAGCAGTACGTC. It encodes CARSWGQGAKEQYV.

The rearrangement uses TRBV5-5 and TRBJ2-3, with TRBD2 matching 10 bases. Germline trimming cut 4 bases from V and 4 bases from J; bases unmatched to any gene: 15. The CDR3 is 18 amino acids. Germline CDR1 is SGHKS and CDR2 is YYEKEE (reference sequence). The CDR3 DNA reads TGTGCCAGCAGCCCGGCGGTGGGAGCGGGGGGGCGTGCAGATACGCAGTATTTT. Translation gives CASSPAVGAGGRADTQYF.

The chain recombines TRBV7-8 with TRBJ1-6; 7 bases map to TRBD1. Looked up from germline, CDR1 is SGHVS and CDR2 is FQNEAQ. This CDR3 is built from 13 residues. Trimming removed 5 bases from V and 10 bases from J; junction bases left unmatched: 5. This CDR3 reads CASSITGESPLHF. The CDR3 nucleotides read TGTGCCAGCAGCATCACAGGGGAATCACCCCTCCACTTT.

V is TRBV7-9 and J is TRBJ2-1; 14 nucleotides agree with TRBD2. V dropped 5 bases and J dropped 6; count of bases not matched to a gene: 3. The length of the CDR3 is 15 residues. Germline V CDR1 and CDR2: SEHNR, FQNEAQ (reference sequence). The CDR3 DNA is TGTGCCAGCAGCCGACTAGCGGGGGGGCGCAATGAGCAGTTCTTC. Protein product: CASSRLAGGRNEQFF. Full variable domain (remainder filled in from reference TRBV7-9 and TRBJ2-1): DTGVSQNPRHKITKRGQNVTFRCDPISEHNRLYWYRQTLGQGPEFLTYFQNEAQLEKSRLLSDRFSAERPKGSFSTLEIQRTEQGDSAMYLCASSRLAGGRNEQFFGPGTRLTVL.

For the CDR3, the DNA is TGTGCCAGTAGTATGAGTTGGACAGGGAGAAACACCATATATTTT. It encodes CASSMSWTGRNTIYF. The chain joins TRBV19 to TRBJ1-3, with 8 bases lining up with TRBD1. The CDR3 loop spans 15 amino acids. CDR1 and CDR2 (germline): LNHDA, SQIVND (reference sequence). J was trimmed by 5 bases and V by 3 bases; bases with no gene match: 6.

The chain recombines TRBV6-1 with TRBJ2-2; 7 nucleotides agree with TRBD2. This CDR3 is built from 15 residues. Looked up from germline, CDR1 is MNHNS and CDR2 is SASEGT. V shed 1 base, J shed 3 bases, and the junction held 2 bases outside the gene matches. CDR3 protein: CASSEVGGYTGELFF. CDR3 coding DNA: TGTGCCAGCAGTGAAGTCGGGGGGTACACCGGGGAGCTGTTTTTT.

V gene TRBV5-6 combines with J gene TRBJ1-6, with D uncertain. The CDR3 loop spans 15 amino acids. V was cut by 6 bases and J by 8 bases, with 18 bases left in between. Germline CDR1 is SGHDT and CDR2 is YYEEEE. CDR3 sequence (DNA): TGTGCCAGCACCGATACTACGGATGGGTATTCACCCCTCCACTTT. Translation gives CASTDTTDGYSPLHF.

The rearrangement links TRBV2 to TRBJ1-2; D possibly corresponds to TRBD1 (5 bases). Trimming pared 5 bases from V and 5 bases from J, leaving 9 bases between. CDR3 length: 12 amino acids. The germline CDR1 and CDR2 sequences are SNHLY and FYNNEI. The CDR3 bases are TGTGCCAGCAGTCGGGGGGGGTATGGCTACACCTTC. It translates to CASSRGGYGYTF.

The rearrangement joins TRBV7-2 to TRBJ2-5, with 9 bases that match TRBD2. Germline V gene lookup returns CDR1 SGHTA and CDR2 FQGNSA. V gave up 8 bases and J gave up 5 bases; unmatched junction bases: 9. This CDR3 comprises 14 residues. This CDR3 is CASAGASGAETQYF. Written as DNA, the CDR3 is TGTGCCAGCGCCGGGGCTAGCGGGGCCGAGACCCAGTACTTC.

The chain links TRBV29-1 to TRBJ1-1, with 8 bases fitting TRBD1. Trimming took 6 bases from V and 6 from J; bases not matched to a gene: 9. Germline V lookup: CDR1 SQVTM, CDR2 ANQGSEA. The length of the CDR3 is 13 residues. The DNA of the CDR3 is TGCAGCGTCCCCACCCAGGGGGCCCCTGAAGCTTTCTTT. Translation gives CSVPTQGAPEAFF.

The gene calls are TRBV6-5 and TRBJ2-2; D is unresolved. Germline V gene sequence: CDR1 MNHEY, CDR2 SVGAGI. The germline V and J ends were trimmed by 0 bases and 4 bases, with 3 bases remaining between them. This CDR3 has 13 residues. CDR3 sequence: CASSYSSTGELFF. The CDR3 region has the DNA TGTGCCAGCAGTTACTCGAGCACCGGGGAGCTGTTTTTT.